This TCR beta chain was retrieved from a study of Ad26.COV2.S vaccination and SARS-CoV-2 variants. Sample treatment: about 20 received Ad26.COV2.S at low or high dose, single or two shots; 5 received placebo; per-sample allocation not given. On day 63 after the first injection, vaccine and placebo recipients gave samples. From germline, CDR1 is SNHLY and CDR2 FYNNEI. V was clipped by 6 bases and J by 0 bases; unmatched bases: 5. CDR3 length equals 15 residues. Produced via immunoSEQ multiplex PCR; TCRdb's table is partial and in-frame only. Of a few hundred thousand clones in the sample, around four fifths were seen once.

The sequenced sample was peripheral blood, obtained in a trial of Ad26.COV2.S vaccine versus placebo. This TCR was recovered from a person aged 18 to 59 who received the Ad26.COV2.S COVID-19 vaccine or a placebo. This chain joins TRBV2 and TRBJ1-3; the match to TRBD1 covers 7 bases. CDR3 DNA: TGTGCCAGCAGAAAGGGGACAGTCTCTGGAAACACCATATATTTT. It codes for CASRKGTVSGNTIYF. Filled out from reference TRBV2 and TRBJ1-3, the complete variable domain reads EPEVTQTPSHQVTQMGQEVILRCVPISNHLYFYWYRQILGQKVEFLVSFYNNEISEKSEIFDDQFSVERPDGSNFTLKIRSTKLEDSAMYFCASRKGTVSGNTIYFGEGSWLTVV.